This paragraph covers one T cell receptor (beta chain) sequence. Time point described: patch test 1, 2 weeks after DPC sensitization. Treatment: therapeutic diphenylcyclopropenone sensitization with weekly scalp DPC. Germline values: CDR1 SGHNT, CDR2 YYREEE (reference sequence). V was cut by 4 bases and J by 2 bases, with 15 bases left in between. This CDR3 comprises 15 residues. The data were taken from a study of human T cells and chemical hapten exposure. The study used a library that attached unique molecular identifiers to individual cDNA molecules. TCRdb analysed the RACE reads with MiXCR anew, one entry per CDR3 protein. The table records about 80,000 distinct CDR3 sequences, approximately 8% of them present only once.

V usage is TRBV5-4 and J usage is TRBJ1-1; D may be TRBD1 (5 bases). The source of this sequence is a woman younger than 45 with alopecia areata. Some clones in this sample may be carry-over from other donors' samples. Specimen: whole blood, collected in connection with sensitization to the hapten diphenylcyclopropenone (DPC). The CDR3 nucleotides read TGTGCCAGCAGCCGTCCGGGACCGACTAACACTGAAGCTTTCTTT. It specifies CASSRPGPTNTEAFF.